These 5 T cell receptor beta chains share one sample of origin, sequenced in a study of blood T cell repertoires in COVID-19. Measured with immunoSEQ multiplex PCR; TCRdb has only the in-frame clones, and not every one. This sample has roughly 190,000 clones; approximately 81% occur once, and the top ten carry about 20%. Input material: peripheral blood. The receptor source for this set is a human donor in a cohort sampled during active COVID-19.

The V and J genes are TRBV14 and TRBJ2-2, with D perhaps TRBD1 (6 bases). The CDR3 has 14 residues. The germline V and J ends were trimmed by 2 bases and 5 bases, with 9 bases remaining between them. Germline V gene sequence: CDR1 SGHDN, CDR2 FVKESK. The CDR3 spells CASSQLQGTGELFF. DNA for the CDR3: TGTGCCAGCAGCCAATTGCAGGGGACCGGGGAGCTGTTTTTT.

As to this clone: Other DNA sequences in the sample encode the same CDR3. The chain is built from TRBV28 and TRBJ2-3; D is perhaps TRBD2 (5 bases). This CDR3 is built from 14 residues. Germline CDR1 MDHEN, CDR2 SYDVKM. V was pared by 2 bases and J by 0 bases, with 6 bases between. This chain's CDR3 is CASSLGGSTDTQYF. CDR3 nucleotides: TGTGCCAGCAGTTTAGGCGGGAGCACAGATACGCAGTATTTT.

The rearrangement joins TRBV19 to TRBJ2-3; D is possibly TRBD1 (5 bases). The CDR3 runs 14 residues. V lost 8 bases and J 3 bases, leaving 15 bases between the germline ends. Germline V CDR1 and CDR2: LNHDA, SQIVND (reference sequence). CDR3 DNA: TGTGCCAGTGGGGAACAGGTACGGACAGATACGCAGTATTTT. This gives the protein CASGEQVRTDTQYF.

CDR3 bases: TGTGCCAGCAGTGAAGCGCACCCAGGGGTGGTCGGAGAGACCCAGTACTTC. Encoded protein: CASSEAHPGVVGETQYF. The V gene is TRBV2, the J gene TRBJ2-5; weak D call: TRBD1 (6 bases). The V end lost 0 bases, the J end lost 4 bases, and 18 bases lay between the germline ends. The CDR3 contains 17 residues. Looked up from germline, CDR1 is SNHLY and CDR2 is FYNNEI.

The chain is built from TRBV9 and TRBJ1-5, with TRBD1 as a possible D gene (5 bases). The CDR3 has 14 residues. Trimming stripped 1 base from V and 4 bases from J, with 9 bases between. Germline V lookup: CDR1 SGDLS, CDR2 YYNGEE. In DNA, the CDR3 is TGTGCCAGCAGCGTACACCGACAGAATCAGCCCCAGCATTTT. Translation gives CASSVHRQNQPQHF.